This entry lists 22 T cell receptor beta chains sequenced from one sample in a study of T cell responses to AZD1222 COVID-19 vaccine (dated by TCRdb to the early 2020s). The time point label corresponds to: baseline before first vaccination. Library preparation employed the immunoSEQ multiplex PCR assay. TCRdb took over this immuneACCESS table, retaining in-frame rearrangements with V and J assigned. Such tables are incomplete; in checked studies, under half of the missing clones stem from an unresolved V gene, and the remainder is unexplained. This sample gives some 82,000 clones in total; 90% of them show up just once. Over 5.5% of the sample lies in the top ten. The specimen was peripheral blood, collected on day 0 of AZD1222 vaccination. These receptors were collected from an adult in good health.

The gene calls are TRBV3-1 (or the pseudogene TRBV3-2) and TRBJ1-3; D is unresolved. Germline V gives CDR1 LGHDT, CDR2 YNNKEL (reference sequence). V lost 3 bases and J lost 1, with 4 bases in between. This CDR3 is built from 13 residues. In DNA form, the CDR3 reads TGTGCCAGCAGCCAGGGTTCTGGAAACACCATATATTTT. It codes for CASSQGSGNTIYF.

The chain couples TRBV5-1 to TRBJ2-2; maybe TRBD2 (5 bases). V was cut by 5 bases and J by 3 bases, with 11 bases left in between. Germline loops: CDR1 SGHRS, CDR2 YFSETQ. This CDR3 spans 14 amino acids. The CDR3 DNA is TGCGCCAGCAGGACGAGGGCTGACACCGGGGAGCTGTTTTTT. This encodes CASRTRADTGELFF.

V and J are TRBV5-1 and TRBJ1-4; TRBD1 agrees at 9 bases. Germline loops: CDR1 SGHRS, CDR2 YFSETQ. V lost 0 bases and J lost 11; bases outside the gene matches: 5. This CDR3 comprises 14 residues. As DNA, the CDR3 is TGCGCCAGCAGCTTGGGGACAGGGGAGGGGAAACTGTTTTTT. The encoded protein is CASSLGTGEGKLFF.

The CDR3 loop reads CASSLSNREETQYF. CDR3 coding DNA: TGTGCCAGCAGTTTATCCAACAGGGAAGAGACCCAGTACTTC. The V and J genes are TRBV27 and TRBJ2-5; possible D gene TRBD1, 6 bases. V gave up 0 bases and J gave up 3 bases, with 8 bases separating them. Germline CDR1 MNHEY, CDR2 SMNVEV (reference sequence). The CDR3 runs 14 residues.

The chain carries TRBV7-2 and TRBJ2-7; 9 bases align to TRBD1. This CDR3 has 15 residues. The trim removed 3 bases at V and 0 bases at J, leaving 3 bases unmatched. Per the germline V gene, CDR1 is SGHTA and CDR2 is FQGNSA. The CDR3 DNA reads as TGTGCCAGCAGCTTCCGGGACAGGGACTCCTACGAGCAGTACTTC. Translation gives CASSFRDRDSYEQYF.

This chain joins TRBV19 and TRBJ2-3; either TRBD1 or TRBD2 may supply D (6 bases each). The CDR3 has 17 amino acids. The V and J ends lost 4 bases and 6 bases respectively, with 23 bases between them. Germline-derived CDR1 and CDR2 are LNHDA and SQIVND (reference sequence). In DNA form, the CDR3 reads TGTGCCAGTAGTAGGTGGGGGGCTATCGTCGTCTCGGATACGCAGTATTTT. Its translation: CASSRWGAIVVSDTQYF.

The genes are TRBV7-3 and TRBJ1-1, with unresolved D. The germline V gene has CDR1 SGHTA and CDR2 FQGTGA. CDR3 length: 15 residues. Trimming cost V 4 bases and J 2 bases, with 14 bases left between them. In nucleotides, the CDR3 is TGTGCCAGCAGCTCAGCCGGGCAACCTAACACTGAAGCTTTCTTT. It translates to CASSSAGQPNTEAFF. The full variable domain, in which reference TRBV7-3 and TRBJ1-1 provide the parts outside the CDR3, is GAGVSQTPSNKVTEKGKYVELRCDPISGHTALYWYRQSLGQGPEFLIYFQGTGAADDSGLPNDRFFAVRPEGSVSTLKIQRTERGDSAVYLCASSSAGQPNTEAFFGQGTRLTVV.

A few counts support this clone. The chain recombines TRBV2 with TRBJ1-2; 9 bases match TRBD1. Germline CDR1 SNHLY, CDR2 FYNNEI. The CDR3 runs to 13 residues. The trim removed 6 bases at V and 6 bases at J, leaving 5 bases unmatched. The CDR3 region is CASRGDRENGYTF. CDR3 in DNA: TGTGCCAGCAGGGGGGACAGGGAGAATGGCTACACCTTC.

This clone was recorded a few times. The rearrangement joins TRBV5-1 to TRBJ2-5, with D possibly called TRBD1 or TRBD2 (5 bases each). The CDR3 length is 18 residues. CDR1 SGHRS and CDR2 YFSETQ come from the germline V gene. The V gene lost 3 bases and the J gene lost 3 bases, with 24 bases spanning the gap. The CDR3 DNA is TGCGCCAGCAGCTCCTTAGTACAGGTCACTAGACGTAAAGAGACCCAGTACTTC. Its translation: CASSSLVQVTRRKETQYF.

The rearrangement uses TRBV7-2 and TRBJ1-3; TRBD1 might be the D (6 bases). V dropped 5 bases and J dropped 6 bases, with 14 bases sitting between them. Germline CDR1 is SGHTA and CDR2 is FQGNSA. The CDR3 consists of 14 residues. In DNA, the CDR3 is TGTGCCAGCAGCCGCTACGGGGGCGAAAACACCATATATTTT. Translating gives CASSRYGGENTIYF.

The chain carries TRBV5-5 and TRBJ2-1; 7 bases fit TRBD2. J lost 4 bases, V lost 7 bases, and 11 bases had no gene match. The germline V gene has CDR1 SGHKS and CDR2 YYEKEE (reference sequence). The CDR3 covers 15 residues. CDR3 in amino acids: CASRARLAAYNEQFF. CDR3 bases: TGTGCCAGCCGGGCGAGACTAGCAGCATACAATGAGCAGTTCTTC.

The V call is TRBV30, the J call TRBJ1-5; a possible D gene is TRBD1 (5 bases). The CDR3 contains 14 residues. The germline V gene has CDR1 GTSNPN and CDR2 SVGIG (reference sequence). V lost 2 bases to trimming and J lost 1 base, with 9 bases between them. CDR3 residues: CAWSSGASNQPQHF. Written as DNA, the CDR3 is TGTGCCTGGAGTTCCGGGGCGAGCAATCAGCCCCAGCATTTT.

The CDR3 here is CASSPAHPLGQGYGYTF. DNA of the CDR3: TGTGCCAGCAGTCCCGCCCACCCCTTGGGACAGGGGTATGGCTACACCTTC. The chain is built from TRBV5-6 and TRBJ1-2; 10 nucleotides agree with TRBD1. This CDR3 has 17 residues. V shed 5 bases, J shed 5 bases, and the junction held 15 bases outside the gene matches. Germline CDR1 is SGHDT and CDR2 is YYEEEE.

The chain joins TRBV7-3 to TRBJ2-1; 10 bases align to TRBD2. Germline V gene lookup returns CDR1 SGHTA and CDR2 FQGTGA. The junction had 13 bases not matched to a gene; V was cut back by 2 bases and J by 0 bases. The CDR3 spans 20 residues. CDR3 sequence (DNA): TGTGCCAGCAGCTTAGGGGTGAGACTAGCGGGCCCGAGCTCCTACAATGAGCAGTTCTTC. Protein: CASSLGVRLAGPSSYNEQFF.

Only one count was recorded for this clone. The limits of the CDR3 on the DNA are not certain, so only TCRdb's listed CDR3 is given. The rearrangement links TRBV29-1 to TRBJ1-3. The CDR3 length equals 13 residues, ends included. Germline CDR1 is SQVTM and CDR2 is ANQGSEA. The CDR3 here is CSVRFGGGNTIYF.

The chain uses TRBV21-1 and TRBJ2-2. TRBV21-1 is noted as a pseudogene. The CDR3 consists of 17 residues. The CDR3: CASSKGEGTANTGELFF. CDR3 coding DNA: TGTGCCAGCAGCAAAGGGGAGGGGACAGCAAACACCGGGGAGCTGTTTTTT.

This chain links TRBV18 with TRBJ1-2; weak D call: TRBD1 (6 bases). The germline V gene has CDR1 KGHSH and CDR2 LQKENI. The CDR3 extends over 16 amino acids. The germline V and J ends were trimmed by 3 bases and 6 bases, with 20 bases remaining between them. The CDR3 DNA is TGTGCCAGCTCACCGACAGGAGGGGTTGAGGTTAATGGCTACACCTTC. It translates to CASSPTGGVEVNGYTF.

V usage is TRBV4-3 and J usage is TRBJ2-3; D tentatively fits TRBD1 or TRBD2 (6 bases each). CDR1 and CDR2 (germline): LGHNA, YSLEER. The V and J ends lost 0 bases and 8 bases respectively, with 18 bases between them. The CDR3 extends over 16 amino acids. CDR3 sequence: CASSQDMGGLQGTQYF. The DNA for the CDR3 is TGCGCCAGCAGCCAAGATATGGGGGGCCTGCAAGGTACGCAGTATTTT.

The genes are TRBV5-8 and TRBJ1-4; D is unclear. The ends were cut back, 0 bases at V and 0 bases at J, with 9 bases in the middle. The CDR3 sequence is 16 residues long. Germline loops: CDR1 SGHTS, CDR2 YDEGEE. For the CDR3, the DNA is TGTGCCAGCAGCTTGGACCGGATTGCAACTAATGAAAAACTGTTTTTT. This sequence encodes CASSLDRIATNEKLFF.

J is TRBJ2-1 and V is TRBV7-3, with 7 nucleotides matching TRBD2. The germline V gene has CDR1 SGHTA and CDR2 FQGTGA. V shed 4 bases and J 5 bases; nucleotides not matched to a gene: 14. This CDR3 region has 17 residues. Here the CDR3 reads CASSSRAAGLIHNEQFF. Written as DNA, the CDR3 is TGTGCCAGCAGCTCACGAGCTGCGGGACTAATCCACAATGAGCAGTTCTTC.

This chain uses TRBV27 with TRBJ2-7; D is unresolved. Germline loops: CDR1 MNHEY, CDR2 SMNVEV (reference sequence). The V gene lost 5 bases and the J gene lost 2 bases, with 13 bases spanning the gap. This CDR3 spans 14 amino acids. CDR3 sequence: CASSEADNAYEQYF. DNA for the CDR3: TGTGCCAGCAGTGAGGCCGATAACGCCTACGAGCAGTACTTC.

The chain combines TRBV19 with TRBJ1-4, with a weak D call TRBD1 (6 bases). Trimming cost V 4 bases and J 7 bases, with 16 bases left between them. Germline CDR1 is LNHDA and CDR2 is SQIVND (reference sequence). The CDR3 spans 15 residues. CDR3 in DNA: TGTGCCAGTAGTACTCACAGGGCGGGGGGTGAAAAACTGTTTTTT. This codes for CASSTHRAGGEKLFF.